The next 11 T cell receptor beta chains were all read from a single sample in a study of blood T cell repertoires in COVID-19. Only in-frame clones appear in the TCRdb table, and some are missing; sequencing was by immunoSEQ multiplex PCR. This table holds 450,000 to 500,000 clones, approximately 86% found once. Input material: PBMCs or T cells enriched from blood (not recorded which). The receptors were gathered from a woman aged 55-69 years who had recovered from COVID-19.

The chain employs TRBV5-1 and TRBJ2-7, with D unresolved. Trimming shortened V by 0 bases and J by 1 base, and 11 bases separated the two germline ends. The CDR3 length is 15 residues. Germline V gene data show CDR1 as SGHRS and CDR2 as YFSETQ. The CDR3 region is CASSLDRYASYEQYV. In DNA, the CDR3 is TGCGCCAGCAGCTTGGACAGATATGCGTCCTACGAGCAGTACGTC.

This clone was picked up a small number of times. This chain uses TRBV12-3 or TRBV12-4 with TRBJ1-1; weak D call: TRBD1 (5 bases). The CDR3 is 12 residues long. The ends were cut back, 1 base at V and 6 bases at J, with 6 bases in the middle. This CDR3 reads CASSLGQPEAFF. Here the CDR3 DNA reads TGTGCCAGCAGTTTAGGACAGCCTGAAGCTTTCTTT.

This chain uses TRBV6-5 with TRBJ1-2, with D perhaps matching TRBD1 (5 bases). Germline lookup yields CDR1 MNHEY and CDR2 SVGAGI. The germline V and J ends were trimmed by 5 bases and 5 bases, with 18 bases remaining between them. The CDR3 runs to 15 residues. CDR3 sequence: CASSPGGLRGYGYTF. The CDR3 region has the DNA TGTGCCAGCAGTCCGGGGGGATTGCGCGGGTATGGCTACACCTTC.

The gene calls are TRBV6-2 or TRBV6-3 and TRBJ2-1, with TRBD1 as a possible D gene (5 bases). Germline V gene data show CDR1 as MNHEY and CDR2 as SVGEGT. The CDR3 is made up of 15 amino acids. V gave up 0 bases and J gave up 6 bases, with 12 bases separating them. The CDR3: CASSYSSPGFNEQFF. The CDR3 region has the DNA TGTGCCAGCAGTTACTCCTCCCCAGGGTTCAATGAGCAGTTCTTC.

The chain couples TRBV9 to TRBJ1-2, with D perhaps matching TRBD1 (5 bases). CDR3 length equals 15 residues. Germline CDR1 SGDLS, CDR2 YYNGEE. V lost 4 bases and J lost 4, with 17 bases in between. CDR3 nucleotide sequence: TGTGCCAGCAGCAGAGAGACAGCACCTATCTATGGCTACACCTTC. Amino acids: CASSRETAPIYGYTF.

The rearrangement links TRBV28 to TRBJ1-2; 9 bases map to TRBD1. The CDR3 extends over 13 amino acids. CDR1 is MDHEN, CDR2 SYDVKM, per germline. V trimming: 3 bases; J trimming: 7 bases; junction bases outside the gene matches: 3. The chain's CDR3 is CASSLTGGGGYTF. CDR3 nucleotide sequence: TGTGCCAGCAGTTTGACAGGGGGAGGTGGCTACACCTTC.

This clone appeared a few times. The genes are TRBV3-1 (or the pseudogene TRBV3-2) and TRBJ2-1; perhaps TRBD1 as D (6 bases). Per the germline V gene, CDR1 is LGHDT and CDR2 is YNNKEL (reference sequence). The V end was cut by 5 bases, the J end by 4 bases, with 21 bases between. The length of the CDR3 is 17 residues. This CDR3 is CASSSRLDRILYNEQFF. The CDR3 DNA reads TGTGCCAGCAGCTCCCGATTGGACAGAATATTATACAATGAGCAGTTCTTC.

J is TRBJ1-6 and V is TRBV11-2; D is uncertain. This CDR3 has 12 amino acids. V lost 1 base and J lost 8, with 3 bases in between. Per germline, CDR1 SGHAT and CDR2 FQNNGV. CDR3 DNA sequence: TGTGCCAGCAGCTTAGCCTATTCACCCCTCCACTTT. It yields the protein CASSLAYSPLHF.

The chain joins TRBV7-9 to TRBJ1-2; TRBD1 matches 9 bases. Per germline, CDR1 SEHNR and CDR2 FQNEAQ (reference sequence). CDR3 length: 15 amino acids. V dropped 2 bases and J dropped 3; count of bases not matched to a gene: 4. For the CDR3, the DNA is TGTGCCAGCAGCTTACTCCGGGACAGGGACTATGGCTACACCTTC. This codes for CASSLLRDRDYGYTF. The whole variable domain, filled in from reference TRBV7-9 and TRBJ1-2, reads DTGVSQNPRHKITKRGQNVTFRCDPISEHNRLYWYRQTLGQGPEFLTYFQNEAQLEKSRLLSDRFSAERPKGSFSTLEIQRTEQGDSAMYLCASSLLRDRDYGYTFGSGTRLTVV.

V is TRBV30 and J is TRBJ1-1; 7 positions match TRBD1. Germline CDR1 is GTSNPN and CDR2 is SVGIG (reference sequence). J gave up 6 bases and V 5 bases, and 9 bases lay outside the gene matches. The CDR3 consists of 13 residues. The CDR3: CAWSGLGTAEAFF. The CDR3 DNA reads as TGTGCCTGGTCCGGGTTGGGGACAGCTGAAGCTTTCTTT.

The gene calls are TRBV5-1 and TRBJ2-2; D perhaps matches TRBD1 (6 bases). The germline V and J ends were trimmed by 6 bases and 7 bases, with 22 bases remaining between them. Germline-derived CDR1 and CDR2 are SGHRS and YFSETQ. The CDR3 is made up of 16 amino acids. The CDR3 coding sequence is TGCGCCAGCAAACGAACAGGGACCGCTGCGGGCGGGGAGCTGTTTTTT. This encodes CASKRTGTAAGGELFF.